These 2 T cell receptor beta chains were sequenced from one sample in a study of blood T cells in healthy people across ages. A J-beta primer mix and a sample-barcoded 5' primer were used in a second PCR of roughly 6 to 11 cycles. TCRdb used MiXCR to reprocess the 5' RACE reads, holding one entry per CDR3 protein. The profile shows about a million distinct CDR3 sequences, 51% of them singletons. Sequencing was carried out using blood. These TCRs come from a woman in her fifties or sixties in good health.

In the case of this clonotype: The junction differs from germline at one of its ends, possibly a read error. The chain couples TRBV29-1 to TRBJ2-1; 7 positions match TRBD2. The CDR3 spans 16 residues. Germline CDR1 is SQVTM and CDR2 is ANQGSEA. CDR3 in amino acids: CSVESPRERTYKEQFF. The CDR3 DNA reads TGCAGCGTTGAAAGTCCGCGGGAGAGAACCTACAAGGAGCAGTTCTTC.

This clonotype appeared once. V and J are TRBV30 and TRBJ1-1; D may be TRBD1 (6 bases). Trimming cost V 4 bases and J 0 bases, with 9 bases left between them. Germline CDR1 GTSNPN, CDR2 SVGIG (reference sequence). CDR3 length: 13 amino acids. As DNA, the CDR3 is TGTGCCTGGATTAGGGGGATGAACACTGAAGCTTTCTTT. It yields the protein CAWIRGMNTEAFF.